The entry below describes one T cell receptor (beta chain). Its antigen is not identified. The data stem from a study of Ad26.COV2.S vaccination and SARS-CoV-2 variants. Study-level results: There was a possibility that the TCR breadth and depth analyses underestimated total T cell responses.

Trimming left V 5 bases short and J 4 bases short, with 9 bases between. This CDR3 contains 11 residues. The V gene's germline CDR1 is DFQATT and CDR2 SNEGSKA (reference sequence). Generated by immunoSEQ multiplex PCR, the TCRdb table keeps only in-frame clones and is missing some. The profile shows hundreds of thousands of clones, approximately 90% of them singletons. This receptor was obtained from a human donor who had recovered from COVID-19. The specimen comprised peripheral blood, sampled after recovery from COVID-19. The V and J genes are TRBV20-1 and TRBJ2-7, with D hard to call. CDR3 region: CSAASGYEQYF. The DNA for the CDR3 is TGCAGTGCTGCCTCGGGTTACGAGCAGTACTTC.